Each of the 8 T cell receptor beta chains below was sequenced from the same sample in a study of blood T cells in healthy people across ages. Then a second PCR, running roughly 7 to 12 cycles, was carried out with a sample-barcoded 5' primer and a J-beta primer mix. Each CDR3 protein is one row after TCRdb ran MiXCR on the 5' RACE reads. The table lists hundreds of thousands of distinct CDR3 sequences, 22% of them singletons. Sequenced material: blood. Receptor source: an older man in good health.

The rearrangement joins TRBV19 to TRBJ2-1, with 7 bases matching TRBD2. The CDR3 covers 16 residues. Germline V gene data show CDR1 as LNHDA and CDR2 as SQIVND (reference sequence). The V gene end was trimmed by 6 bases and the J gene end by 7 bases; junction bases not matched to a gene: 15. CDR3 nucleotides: TGTGCCAGTAGCCCAACGACTAGCCCCCGTTTAAATGAGCAGTTCTTC. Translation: CASSPTTSPRLNEQFF.

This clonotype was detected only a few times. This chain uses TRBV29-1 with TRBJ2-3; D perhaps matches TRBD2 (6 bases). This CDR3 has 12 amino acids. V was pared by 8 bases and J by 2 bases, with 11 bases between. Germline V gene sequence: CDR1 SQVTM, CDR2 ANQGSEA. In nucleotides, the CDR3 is TGCAGCTCTCGGGACTTCACAGATACGCAGTATTTT. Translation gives CSSRDFTDTQYF.

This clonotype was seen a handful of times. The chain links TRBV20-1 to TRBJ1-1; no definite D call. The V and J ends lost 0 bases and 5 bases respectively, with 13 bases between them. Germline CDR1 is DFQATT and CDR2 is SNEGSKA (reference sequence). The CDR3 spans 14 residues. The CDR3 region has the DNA TGCAGTGCTAGAGATCCCAAAGTGGGGACTGAAGCTTTCTTT. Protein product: CSARDPKVGTEAFF.

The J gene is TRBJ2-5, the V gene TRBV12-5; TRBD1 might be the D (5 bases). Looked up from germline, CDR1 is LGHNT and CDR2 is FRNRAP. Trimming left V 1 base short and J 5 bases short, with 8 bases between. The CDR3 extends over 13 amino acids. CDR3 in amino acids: CASGLGTKETQYF. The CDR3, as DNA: TGTGCTAGTGGTTTGGGGACAAAGGAGACCCAGTACTTC.

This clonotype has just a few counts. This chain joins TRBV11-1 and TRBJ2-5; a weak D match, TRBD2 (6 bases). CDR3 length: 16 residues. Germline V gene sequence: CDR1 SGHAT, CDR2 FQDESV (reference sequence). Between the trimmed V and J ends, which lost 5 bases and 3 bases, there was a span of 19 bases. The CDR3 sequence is CASSPGSTDYKETQYF. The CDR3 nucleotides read TGTGCCAGCAGCCCGGGAAGTACGGACTACAAAGAGACCCAGTACTTC.

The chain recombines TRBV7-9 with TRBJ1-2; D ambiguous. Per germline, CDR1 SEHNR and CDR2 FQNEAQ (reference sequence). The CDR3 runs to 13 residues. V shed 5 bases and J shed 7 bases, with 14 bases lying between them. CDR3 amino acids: CASSPREGTGYTF. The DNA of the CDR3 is TGTGCCAGCAGCCCAAGGGAGGGTACTGGCTACACCTTC.

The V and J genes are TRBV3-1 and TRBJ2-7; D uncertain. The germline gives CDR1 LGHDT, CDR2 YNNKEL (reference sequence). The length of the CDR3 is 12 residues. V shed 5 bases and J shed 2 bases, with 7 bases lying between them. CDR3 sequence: CASSTDTYEQYF. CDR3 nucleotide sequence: TGTGCCAGCAGCACTGACACCTACGAGCAGTACTTC.

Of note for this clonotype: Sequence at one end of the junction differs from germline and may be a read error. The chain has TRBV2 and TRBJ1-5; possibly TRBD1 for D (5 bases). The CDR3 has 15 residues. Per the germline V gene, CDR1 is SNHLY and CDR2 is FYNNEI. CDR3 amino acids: CASSVVRESNQAQHF. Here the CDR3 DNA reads TGTGCCAGCAGTGTCGTCAGGGAGAGCAATCAGGCCCAGCATTTT.